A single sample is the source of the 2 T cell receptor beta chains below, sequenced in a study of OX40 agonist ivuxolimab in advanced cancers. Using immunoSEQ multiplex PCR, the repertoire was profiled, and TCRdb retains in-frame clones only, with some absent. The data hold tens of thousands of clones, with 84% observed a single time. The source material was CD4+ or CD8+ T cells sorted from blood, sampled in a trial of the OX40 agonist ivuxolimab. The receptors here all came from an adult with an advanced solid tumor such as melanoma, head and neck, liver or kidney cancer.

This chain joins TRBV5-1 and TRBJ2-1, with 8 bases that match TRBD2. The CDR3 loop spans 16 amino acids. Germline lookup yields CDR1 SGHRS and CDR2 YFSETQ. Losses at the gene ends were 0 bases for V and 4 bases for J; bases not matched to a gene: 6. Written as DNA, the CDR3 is TGCGCCAGCAGCTTGGGGACTAGCTCCTATTACAATGAGCAGTTCTTC. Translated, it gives CASSLGTSSYYNEQFF.

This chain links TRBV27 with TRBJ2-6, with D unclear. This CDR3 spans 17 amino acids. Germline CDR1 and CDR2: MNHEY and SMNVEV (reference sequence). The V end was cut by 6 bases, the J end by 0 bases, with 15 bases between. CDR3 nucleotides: TGTGCCAGCAGAGGCGTCATTAGCCACTCTGGGGCCAACGTCCTGACTTTC. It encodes CASRGVISHSGANVLTF.